One and the same sample provided the 30 T cell receptor beta chains below, sequenced in a study of blood T cell repertoires in COVID-19. Produced via immunoSEQ multiplex PCR; TCRdb's table is partial and in-frame only. The data show fewer than 90,000 clones, roughly 88% seen once. Input material: peripheral blood. The receptors here all came from a man in his fifties or sixties with acute or convalescent COVID-19.

V gene TRBV5-1 combines with J gene TRBJ1-4, with 9 bases fitting TRBD1. The V segment lost 0 bases and the J segment 7 bases; nucleotides outside the gene matches: 7. CDR1 is SGHRS, CDR2 YFSETQ, per germline. The CDR3 has 16 amino acids. This chain's CDR3 is CASSLDAPDRGEKLFF. The CDR3 bases are TGCGCCAGCAGCTTGGATGCTCCGGACAGGGGTGAAAAACTGTTTTTT.

The V gene is TRBV29-1, the J gene TRBJ2-3; 10 nucleotides align to TRBD2. V lost 7 bases and J lost 3; bases outside the gene matches: 4. This CDR3 has 13 amino acids. In germline, CDR1 is SQVTM, CDR2 ANQGSEA. DNA for the CDR3: TGCAGCGCCCGGACTAGCGGAACAGATACGCAGTATTTT. Its translation is CSARTSGTDTQYF.

The chain combines TRBV23-1 with TRBJ2-7; tentative D call: TRBD1 (6 bases). TRBV23-1 is filed as an ORF, its function uncertain. The CDR3 has 12 residues. Between the trimmed V and J ends, which lost 4 bases and 11 bases, there was a span of 15 bases. The CDR3 loop is CASSPSQGRKYF. CDR3 bases: TGCGCCAGCAGTCCATCACAGGGTAGGAAGTACTTC.

This chain connects TRBV9 to TRBJ2-2; possibly TRBD2 for D (6 bases). Germline CDR1 and CDR2: SGDLS and YYNGEE. This CDR3 is 16 amino acids long. Trimming removed 6 bases at V and 0 bases at J, with 15 bases between. The CDR3: CASTGLHFANTGELFF. In nucleotides, the CDR3 is TGTGCCAGCACGGGACTCCATTTCGCGAACACCGGGGAGCTGTTTTTT.

This chain uses TRBV19 with TRBJ2-3; possible D gene TRBD2, 6 bases. Germline V CDR1 and CDR2: LNHDA, SQIVND (reference sequence). CDR3 length: 16 amino acids. Trimming took 3 bases from V and 5 from J, leaving 18 bases between them. Here the CDR3 reads CASSILFSGERDTQYF. The CDR3 DNA follows: TGTGCCAGTAGTATCCTATTTAGCGGAGAAAGAGATACGCAGTATTTT.

This clone appeared a few times. The chain joins TRBV6-4 to TRBJ2-1; 8 positions agree with TRBD1. This CDR3 region has 12 residues. Germline V CDR1 and CDR2: MRHNA, SNTAGT. Losses at the gene ends were 5 bases for V and 9 bases for J; bases not matched to a gene: 3. For the CDR3, the DNA is TGTGCCAGCAGTCACACAGGGGGTGAGCAGTTCTTC. Translated, it gives CASSHTGGEQFF.

The J gene is TRBJ2-2, the V gene TRBV7-9; possibly TRBD2 for D (6 bases). Trimming took 7 bases from V and 7 from J, leaving 19 bases between them. CDR1 SEHNR and CDR2 FQNEAQ come from the germline V gene (reference sequence). This CDR3 is built from 15 residues. The chain's CDR3 is CASIDRRGSGGELFF. DNA of the CDR3: TGTGCCAGCATCGACCGGAGGGGCTCTGGCGGGGAGCTGTTTTTT.

The chain employs TRBV9 and TRBJ1-2, with D possibly TRBD1 on 6 matching bases. Germline V gene data show CDR1 as SGDLS and CDR2 as YYNGEE. V lost 0 bases, J lost 2 bases, and 11 bases lay in between. CDR3 length: 15 residues. CDR3 amino acids: CASSVGGGGNYGYTF. DNA of the CDR3: TGTGCCAGCAGCGTAGGGGGAGGGGGAAACTATGGCTACACCTTC.

This clone appeared a few times. The chain combines TRBV19 with TRBJ2-5; D not resolved. The germline CDR1 and CDR2 sequences are LNHDA and SQIVND (reference sequence). Trimming took off 4 bases at V and 0 bases at J, with 9 bases between the two ends. This CDR3 spans 14 amino acids. CDR3 in amino acids: CASSTTDNQETQYF. The DNA of the CDR3 is TGTGCCAGTAGTACCACAGATAACCAAGAGACCCAGTACTTC.

The chain has TRBV5-1 and TRBJ2-2, with TRBD2 as a possible D gene (5 bases). Trimming shortened V by 5 bases and J by 4 bases, and 12 bases separated the two germline ends. The V gene's germline CDR1 is SGHRS and CDR2 YFSETQ. CDR3 length: 14 residues. The CDR3 spells CASSLELGTGELFF. The CDR3 DNA is TGCGCCAGCAGTCTGGAACTAGGCACCGGGGAGCTGTTTTTT. The full variable domain, its missing parts supplied by reference TRBV5-1 and TRBJ2-2, is KAGVTQTPRYLIKTRGQQVTLSCSPISGHRSVSWYQQTPGQGLQFLFEYFSETQRNKGNFPGRFSGRQFSNSRSEMNVSTLELGDSALYLCASSLELGTGELFFGEGSRLTVL.

CDR3 amino acids: CASSFQTGGNEKLFF. The CDR3, as DNA: TGTGCCAGCAGCTTCCAGACAGGCGGAAATGAAAAACTGTTTTTT. The chain has TRBV7-9 and TRBJ1-4, with D perhaps TRBD1 (6 bases). Trimming removed 3 bases at V and 5 bases at J, with 13 bases between. Germline loops: CDR1 SEHNR, CDR2 FQNEAQ (reference sequence). The CDR3 length is 15 residues.

The rearrangement links TRBV27 to TRBJ2-1; the D is unclear. This CDR3 is built from 14 residues. Per the germline V gene, CDR1 is MNHEY and CDR2 is SMNVEV (reference sequence). The germline V and J ends were trimmed by 0 bases and 7 bases, with 10 bases remaining between them. CDR3 in DNA: TGTGCCAGCAGTTTATCCCAAGGCAGGAATGAGCAGTTCTTC. Its translation: CASSLSQGRNEQFF.

This clone has only a few counts. The V call is TRBV5-6, the J call TRBJ1-6, with a weak D call TRBD1 (5 bases). V was trimmed by 4 bases and J by 6 bases, leaving 20 bases between them. The CDR3 covers 17 residues. In germline, CDR1 is SGHDT, CDR2 YYEEEE. In DNA form, the CDR3 reads TGTGCCAGCAGCCCTCAAAGTGGAGGGGCTATTAATTCACCCCTCCACTTT. This encodes CASSPQSGGAINSPLHF.

This chain links TRBV5-4 with TRBJ2-7, with 8 nucleotides matching TRBD2. Germline CDR1 reads SGHNT; CDR2 reads YYREEE (reference sequence). This CDR3 contains 14 residues. After removal of 2 bases from V and 11 bases from J, the junction contained 12 bases not matched to a gene. CDR3 nucleotides: TGTGCCAGCAGCTTTTCGACCGATAGCGGGATTAAGTACTTC. It yields the protein CASSFSTDSGIKYF.

This clone was seen once. The gene calls are TRBV9 and TRBJ2-3; D might be TRBD1 (6 bases). Trimming left V 4 bases short and J 2 bases short, with 11 bases between. CDR1 and CDR2 from the germline V gene are SGDLS and YYNGEE. The CDR3 is made up of 14 amino acids. In nucleotides, the CDR3 is TGTGCCAGCAGCCTTCGGACAGTCACAGATACGCAGTATTTT. Translated: CASSLRTVTDTQYF.

The CDR3: CASRPGLAGVDQYF. CDR3 in DNA: TGTGCCAGCAGACCAGGACTAGCGGGAGTCGACCAGTACTTC. The chain is built from TRBV27 and TRBJ2-7; 13 bases agree with TRBD2. The CDR3 length is 14 residues. Germline CDR1 is MNHEY and CDR2 is SMNVEV (reference sequence). J lost 10 bases, V lost 6 bases, and 9 bases had no gene match.

This sequence joins TRBV21-1 and TRBJ2-1; TRBD2 is the table's D call and was not checked against the DNA. TRBV21-1 corresponds to a pseudogene. The CDR3 length is 16 residues. CDR3 amino acids: CASSKDGRGDYNEQFF. The CDR3 DNA sequence: TGTGCCAGCAGCAAAGACGGGCGGGGCGACTACAATGAGCAGTTCTTC.

The chain recombines TRBV5-1 with TRBJ1-1; D is undetermined. Germline CDR1 is SGHRS and CDR2 is YFSETQ. The CDR3 is 15 residues long. The V and J ends lost 2 bases and 1 base respectively, with 12 bases between them. CDR3 nucleotides: TGCGCCAGCAGCTTATCGTGGCAGGCGAACACTGAAGCTTTCTTT. Amino acid sequence: CASSLSWQANTEAFF.

V gene TRBV3-1 (or the pseudogene TRBV3-2) combines with J gene TRBJ1-5, with D uncertain. This CDR3 has 13 residues. Germline values: CDR1 LGHDT, CDR2 YNNKEL (reference sequence). The ends were cut back, 4 bases at V and 9 bases at J, with 13 bases in the middle. In DNA, the CDR3 is TGTGCCAGCAGCCTGAGGCCGGATTCGCCCCAGCATTTT. As protein: CASSLRPDSPQHF.

V gene TRBV2 combines with J gene TRBJ2-7; D might be TRBD2 (6 bases). Between the trimmed V and J ends, which lost 4 bases and 11 bases, there was a span of 15 bases. Germline loops: CDR1 SNHLY, CDR2 FYNNEI. The CDR3 has 12 amino acids. CDR3 amino acids: CASSGLRRGKYF. As DNA, the CDR3 is TGTGCCAGCAGTGGGTTAAGGAGGGGAAAGTACTTC.

The J gene is TRBJ2-7, the V gene TRBV2; D may be TRBD1 (5 bases). From germline, CDR1 is SNHLY and CDR2 FYNNEI. The V gene lost 6 bases and the J gene lost 4 bases, with 7 bases spanning the gap. The CDR3 has 11 residues. The CDR3 DNA follows: TGTGCCAGCAGGCAGGGATACGAGCAGTACTTC. Amino acid sequence: CASRQGYEQYF.

The chain recombines TRBV18 with TRBJ2-3; D is uncertain. CDR1 is KGHSH, CDR2 LQKENI, per germline. This CDR3 has 15 residues. Trimming took 1 base from V and 0 from J, leaving 8 bases between them. CDR3 in amino acids: CASSPQKTSTDTQYF. Written as DNA, the CDR3 is TGTGCCAGCTCACCACAAAAGACTAGCACAGATACGCAGTATTTT. The full variable domain, completed using reference TRBV18 and TRBJ2-3, is NAGVMQNPRHLVRRRGQEARLRCSPMKGHSHVYWYRQLPEEGLKFMVYLQKENIIDESGMPKERFSAEFPKEGPSILRIQQVVRGDSAAYFCASSPQKTSTDTQYFGPGTRLTVL.

This clone appeared once. The genes are TRBV27 and TRBJ2-1; 16 nucleotides agree with TRBD2. This CDR3 region has 19 residues. Trimming cost V 8 bases and J 1 base; bases outside gene matches: 11. Germline V gives CDR1 MNHEY, CDR2 SMNVEV (reference sequence). The CDR3 sequence: CASSPPGLAGGPSYNEQFF. The DNA of the CDR3 is TGTGCCAGCTCACCTCCGGGACTAGCGGGAGGGCCGTCCTACAATGAGCAGTTCTTC.

The V call is TRBV3-1 (or the pseudogene TRBV3-2), the J call TRBJ2-1, with 8 bases aligning to TRBD2. The CDR3 contains 13 residues. Per the germline V gene, CDR1 is LGHDT and CDR2 is YNNKEL (reference sequence). The V and J ends lost 7 bases and 6 bases, in that order; junction bases with no gene match: 5. The CDR3 bases are TGTGCCAGCATAACTACTAGCGGCAATGAGCAGTTCTTC. Translating it yields CASITTSGNEQFF.

The count of this clone is one. This chain connects TRBV10-3 to TRBJ2-7; TRBD2 aligns across 8 bases. This CDR3 has 15 amino acids. The germline V gene has CDR1 ENHRY and CDR2 SYGVKD. With 5 bases clipped from V and 2 bases from J, the junction kept 8 bases outside the gene matches. CDR3 sequence reads: CAISSEASGPYEQYF. The CDR3 DNA is TGTGCCATCAGTAGTGAGGCTAGCGGGCCCTACGAGCAGTACTTC.

V gene TRBV5-1 combines with J gene TRBJ2-5; TRBD2 might be the D (6 bases). Germline V CDR1 and CDR2: SGHRS, YFSETQ. This CDR3 spans 15 amino acids. Trimming removed 5 bases from V and 0 bases from J, with 14 bases in between. The DNA of the CDR3 is TGCGCCAGCAGTATCGACGGGAGCTACCAAGAGACCCAGTACTTC. Residues: CASSIDGSYQETQYF.

The genes are TRBV5-1 and TRBJ2-7; weak D call: TRBD1 (5 bases). The CDR3 has 13 residues. Germline V gene data show CDR1 as SGHRS and CDR2 as YFSETQ. Trimming cost V 1 base and J 3 bases, with 8 bases left between them. CDR3 sequence reads: CASSLSRDYEQYF. In DNA form, the CDR3 reads TGCGCCAGCAGCTTGTCCAGGGACTACGAGCAGTACTTC.

The chain uses TRBV5-1 and TRBJ1-4; 8 bases map to TRBD1. Germline loops: CDR1 SGHRS, CDR2 YFSETQ. The CDR3 has 15 residues. The V segment lost 2 bases and the J segment 8 bases; nucleotides outside the gene matches: 8. The CDR3 protein is CASSFTGGEKEKLFF. The CDR3, as DNA: TGCGCCAGCAGCTTTACAGGGGGGGAGAAAGAAAAACTGTTTTTT.

The genes are TRBV7-3 and TRBJ1-2; D is perhaps TRBD1 (5 bases). Germline values: CDR1 SGHTA, CDR2 FQGTGA. This CDR3 has 18 amino acids. V was cut by 0 bases and J by 3 bases, with 20 bases left in between. CDR3 residues: CASSLTGGVSRDDYGYTF. The CDR3 DNA follows: TGTGCCAGCAGCTTAACAGGAGGGGTTAGCAGGGATGACTATGGCTACACCTTC.

V usage is TRBV11-3 and J usage is TRBJ2-3; 9 bases agree with TRBD2. The CDR3 runs 17 residues. Germline-derived CDR1 and CDR2 are SGHNT and YENEEA. J gave up 4 bases and V 5 bases, and 13 bases lay outside the gene matches. CDR3 in DNA: TGTGCCAGCAGCACCCGGACTAGCGAAGCCCGAGCAGATACGCAGTATTTT. Amino acids: CASSTRTSEARADTQYF.